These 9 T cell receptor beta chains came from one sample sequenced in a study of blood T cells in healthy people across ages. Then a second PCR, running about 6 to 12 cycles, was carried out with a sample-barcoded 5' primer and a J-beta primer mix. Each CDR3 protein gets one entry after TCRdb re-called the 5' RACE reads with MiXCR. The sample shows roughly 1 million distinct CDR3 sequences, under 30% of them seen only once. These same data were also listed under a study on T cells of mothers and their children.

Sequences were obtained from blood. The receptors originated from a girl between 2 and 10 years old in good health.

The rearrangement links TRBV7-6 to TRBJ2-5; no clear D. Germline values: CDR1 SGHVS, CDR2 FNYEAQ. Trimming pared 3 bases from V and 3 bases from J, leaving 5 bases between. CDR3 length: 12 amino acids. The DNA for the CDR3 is TGTGCCAGCAGCTTTATAGAAGAGACCCAGTACTTC. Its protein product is CASSFIEETQYF.

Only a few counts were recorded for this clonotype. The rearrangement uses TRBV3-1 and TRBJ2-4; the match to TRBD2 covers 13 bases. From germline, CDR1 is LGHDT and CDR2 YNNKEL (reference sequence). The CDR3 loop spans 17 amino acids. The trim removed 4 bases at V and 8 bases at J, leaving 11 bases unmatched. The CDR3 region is CASSLVGLAGVRDIQYF. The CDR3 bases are TGTGCCAGCAGCCTCGTAGGACTAGCGGGAGTAAGGGACATTCAGTACTTC.

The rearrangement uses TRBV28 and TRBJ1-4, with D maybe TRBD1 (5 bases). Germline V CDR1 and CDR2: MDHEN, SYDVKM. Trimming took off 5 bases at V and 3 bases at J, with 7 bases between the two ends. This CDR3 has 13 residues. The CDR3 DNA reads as TGTGCCAGCAGTGGAGGGGCTAATGAAAAACTGTTTTTT. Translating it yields CASSGGANEKLFF.

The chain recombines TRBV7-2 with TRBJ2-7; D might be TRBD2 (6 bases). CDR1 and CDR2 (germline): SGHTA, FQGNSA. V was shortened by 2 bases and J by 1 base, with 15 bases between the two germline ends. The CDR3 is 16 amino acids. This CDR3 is CASSLRAGIQSYEQYF. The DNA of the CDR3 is TGTGCCAGCAGCTTACGCGCGGGAATACAATCCTACGAGCAGTACTTC.

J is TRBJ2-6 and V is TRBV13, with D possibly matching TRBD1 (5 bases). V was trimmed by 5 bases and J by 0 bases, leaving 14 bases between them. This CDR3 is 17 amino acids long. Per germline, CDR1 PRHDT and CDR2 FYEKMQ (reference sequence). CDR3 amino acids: CASSPISQASGANVLTF. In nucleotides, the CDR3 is TGTGCCAGCAGCCCGATCTCACAGGCCTCTGGGGCCAACGTCCTGACTTTC.

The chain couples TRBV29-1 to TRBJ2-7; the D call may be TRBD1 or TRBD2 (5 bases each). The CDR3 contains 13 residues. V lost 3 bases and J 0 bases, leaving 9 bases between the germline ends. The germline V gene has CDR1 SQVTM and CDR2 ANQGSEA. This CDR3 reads CSVEAGSSYEQYF. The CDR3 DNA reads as TGCAGCGTTGAGGCAGGGAGCTCCTACGAGCAGTACTTC.

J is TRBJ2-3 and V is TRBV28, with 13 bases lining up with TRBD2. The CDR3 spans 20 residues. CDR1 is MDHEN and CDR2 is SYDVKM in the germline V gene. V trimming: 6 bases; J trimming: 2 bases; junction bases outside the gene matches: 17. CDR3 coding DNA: TGTGCCAGCAGCCCCCAACTAGCGGGAGGGCCTCGGTCCCCCACAGATACGCAGTATTTT. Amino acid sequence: CASSPQLAGGPRSPTDTQYF.

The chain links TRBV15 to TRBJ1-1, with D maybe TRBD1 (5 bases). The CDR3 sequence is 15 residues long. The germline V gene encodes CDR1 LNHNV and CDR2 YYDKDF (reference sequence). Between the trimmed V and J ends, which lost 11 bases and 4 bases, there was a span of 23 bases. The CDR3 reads CASTRGGSNPTEAFF. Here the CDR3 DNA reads TGTGCCTCGACAAGGGGCGGGTCTAATCCCACTGAAGCTTTCTTT.

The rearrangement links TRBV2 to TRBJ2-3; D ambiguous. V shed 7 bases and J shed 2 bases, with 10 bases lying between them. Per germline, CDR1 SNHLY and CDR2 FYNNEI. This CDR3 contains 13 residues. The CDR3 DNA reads TGTGCCAGCAAAATCCCTCCCACAGATACGCAGTATTTT. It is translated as CASKIPPTDTQYF.